The sequence of this TCR beta chain was determined in a study of neurological immune-mediated disorders (dated by TCRdb to between 2018 and 2021). Notes on the research overall: Using UMI-based sequencing, the study compared peripheral blood TCR-beta repertoires from patients with HTLV-I-associated myelopathy (HAM/TSP), patients with multiple sclerosis, and healthy controls. The approximately 100 TCR-beta libraries included longitudinal samples, technical triplicates and paired sorted CD4+ and CD8+ T-cell subsets alongside PBMC samples. Each longitudinal HAM/TSP and healthy donor was sampled at 3 time-points spaced at roughly 3-40 month intervals. Of the roughly 71 subjects in the cohort, some 15 were HAM/TSP patients, approximately 35 were multiple sclerosis patients, and about 20 were healthy controls.

The time point label on this specimen signifies: longitudinal time-point 3. For unsorted PBMC libraries, 2 million PBMCs were used after storage in RNAlater at -80 degrees C until RNA extraction. PBMCs were separated from peripheral blood using Ficoll-Hypaque density gradient centrifugation and then cryopreserved in liquid nitrogen. On the study overall, not on this receptor specifically: TCR clonal expansion was greatest in HAM/TSP patients and smallest in MS patients, who ranked below even healthy controls. Expanded clones from different subjects shared no identical CDR3 amino acid sequences, which suggests that TCR-beta repertoires were private in all groups.

The CDR3 spans 14 residues, from the cysteine through the phenylalanine. The CDR3 DNA has 42 bases and is translated from base 1. Reading the germline V gene gives CDR1 SQVTM and CDR2 ANQGSEA. The V end gives up 7 bases and the J end 0 bases, leaving 5 bases in the junction not matched to a gene. Turning to this clonotype: Its target antigen remains unknown. No base qualities exist here, and no much larger clone lies one base off it.

cDNA was synthesized by template-switch 5'RACE using a primer with a 10-nucleotide random unique molecular identifier that tagged each TCR transcript. Each sequencing run produced over 160 million TCR-beta sequences covering 15-18 subjects. The RNeasy kit was used for extraction of total RNA. The KAPA Real-time Library Amplification kit was used to amplify TCR-beta VDJ regions with primers targeting the TCR constant region and the 5'RACE anchor. A first PCR added sample indexes and Illumina adaptors, and a second PCR then raised library yield. The roughly 650 bp TCR product was size-selected on a 2% E-gel SizeSelection system after Ampure bead purification. Library quality was checked on a Bioanalyzer, concentration was measured with Qubit, and libraries were quantified with the Kapa Library Quantification kit before pooling. Paired-end 2 x 150 bp sequencing of the libraries was performed on an Illumina HiSeq 2500. To increase sequence diversity, about 25-31% phiX was spiked into each library pool. Concerning the study's data processing: The quality-filtered reads were processed with the UMI-based MiGEC pipeline, whose error correction step removed more than 80% of the raw TCR sequences. IMGT germline references were used for aligning VDJ genes, and each clonotype was defined as a unique CDR3 amino acid sequence together with its V-J genes. Clonal expansion, Shannon diversity, and CDR3 relatedness (CalcPairwiseDistances, ClusterSamples) were evaluated with VDJtools, and phylogenetic trees were built with CLCbio workbench. Using coefficient-of-variation modelling across technical triplicates, the study counted a clone as expanded if it had at least 8 unique UMIs. TCRdb trimmed public reads at Q25 via fastp, called clones via MiXCR and kept in-frame beta chains. Each entry merges the rows of one CDR3 protein and shows their most common DNA and genes. These V and J calls derive from TCRdb rather than the authors' analysis. The sample data list about 99,000 distinct CDR3 sequences, and about a tenth of these were observed just once. The ten biggest clones cover around 3.1% of the sample.

This TCR was recovered from a female donor with HTLV-1-associated myelopathy (HAM/TSP). The sample comprised PBMCs. Recombination joined TRBV29-1 with TRBJ2-3; TRBD1 agrees with 9 junctional bases. Here the CDR3 is given as CSAVTGGSTDTQYF. The nucleotide sequence reads as follows: TGCAGCGCTGTGACAGGGGGTAGCACAGATACGCAGTATTTT.